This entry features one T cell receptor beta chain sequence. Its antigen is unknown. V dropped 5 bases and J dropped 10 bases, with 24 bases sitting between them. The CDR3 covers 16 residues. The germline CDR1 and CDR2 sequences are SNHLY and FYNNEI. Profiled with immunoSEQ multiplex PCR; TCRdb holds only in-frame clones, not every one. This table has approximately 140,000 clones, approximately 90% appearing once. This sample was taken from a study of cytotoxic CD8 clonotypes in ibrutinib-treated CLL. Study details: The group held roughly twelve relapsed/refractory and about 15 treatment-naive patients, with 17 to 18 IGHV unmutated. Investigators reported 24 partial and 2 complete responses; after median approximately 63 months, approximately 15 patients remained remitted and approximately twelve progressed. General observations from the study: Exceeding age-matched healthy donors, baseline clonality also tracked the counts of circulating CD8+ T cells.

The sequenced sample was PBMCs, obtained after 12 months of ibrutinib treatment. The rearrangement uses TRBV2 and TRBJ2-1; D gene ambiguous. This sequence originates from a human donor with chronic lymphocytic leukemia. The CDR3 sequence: CASSPWSKPSVSEQFF. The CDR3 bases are TGTGCCAGCAGTCCCTGGTCTAAGCCGTCTGTTTCGGAGCAGTTCTTC.